The T cell receptor beta chain under discussion was sequenced for a study of identical twins. Looked up from germline, CDR1 is SGHDN and CDR2 is FVKESK. The germline V and J ends were trimmed by 0 bases and 4 bases, with 19 bases remaining between them. The CDR3 is 18 amino acids. The sample holds a few counts of this clonotype. TCRdb reanalysed the 5' RACE reads using MiXCR and keeps one entry per CDR3 protein. The data show about 530,000 distinct CDR3 sequences, with 13% to 15% seen just once and 0.35% to 0.45% held by the top ten. These data were also reused for a study on yellow fever vaccine responses in identical twins.

This chain uses TRBV14 with TRBJ2-1; D is undetermined. This clonotype was sampled from a woman between 18 and 29 years old in good health. The sample consisted of CD4+ T cells sorted from blood. CDR3 amino acids: CASSQDHFRASLYNEQFF. CDR3 bases: TGTGCCAGCAGCCAAGACCATTTTCGAGCCTCCCTATACAATGAGCAGTTCTTC.